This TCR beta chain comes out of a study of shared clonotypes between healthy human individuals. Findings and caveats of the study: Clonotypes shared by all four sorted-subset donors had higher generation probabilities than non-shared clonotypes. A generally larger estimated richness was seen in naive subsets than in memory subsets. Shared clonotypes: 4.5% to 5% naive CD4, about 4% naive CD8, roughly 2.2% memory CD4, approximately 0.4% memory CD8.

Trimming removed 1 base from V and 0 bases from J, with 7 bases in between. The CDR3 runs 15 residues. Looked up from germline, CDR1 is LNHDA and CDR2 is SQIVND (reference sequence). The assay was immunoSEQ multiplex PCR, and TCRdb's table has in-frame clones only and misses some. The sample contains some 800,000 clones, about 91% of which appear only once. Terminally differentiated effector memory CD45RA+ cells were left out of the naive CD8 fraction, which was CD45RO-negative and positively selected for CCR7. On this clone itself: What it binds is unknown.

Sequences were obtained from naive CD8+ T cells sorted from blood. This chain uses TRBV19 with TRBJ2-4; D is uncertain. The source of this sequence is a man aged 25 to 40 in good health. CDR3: CASSIVSGAKNIQYF. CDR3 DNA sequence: TGTGCCAGTAGTATAGTGTCAGGAGCCAAAAACATTCAGTACTTC.